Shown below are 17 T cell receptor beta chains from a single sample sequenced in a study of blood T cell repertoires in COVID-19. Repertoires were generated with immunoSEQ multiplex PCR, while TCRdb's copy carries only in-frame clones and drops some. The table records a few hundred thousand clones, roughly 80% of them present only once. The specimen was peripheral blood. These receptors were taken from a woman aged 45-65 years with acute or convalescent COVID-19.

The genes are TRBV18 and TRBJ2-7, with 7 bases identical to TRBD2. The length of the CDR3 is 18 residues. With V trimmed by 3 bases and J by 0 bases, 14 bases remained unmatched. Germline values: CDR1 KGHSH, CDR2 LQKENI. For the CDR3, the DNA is TGTGCCAGCTCACCGGTTGAGACTAGCCGAGGTAGCTCCTACGAGCAGTACTTC. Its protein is CASSPVETSRGSSYEQYF.

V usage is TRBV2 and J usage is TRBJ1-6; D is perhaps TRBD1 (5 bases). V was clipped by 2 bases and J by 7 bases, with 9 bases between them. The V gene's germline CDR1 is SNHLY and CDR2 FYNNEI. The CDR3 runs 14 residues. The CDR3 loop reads CASSERRGNSPLHF. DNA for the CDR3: TGTGCCAGCAGTGAACGGCGGGGGAATTCACCCCTCCACTTT.

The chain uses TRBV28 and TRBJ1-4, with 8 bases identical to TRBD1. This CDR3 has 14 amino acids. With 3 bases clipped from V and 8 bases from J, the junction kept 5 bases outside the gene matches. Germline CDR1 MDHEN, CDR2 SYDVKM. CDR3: CASSLPDREEKLFF. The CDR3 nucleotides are TGTGCCAGCAGTTTGCCGGACAGGGAAGAAAAACTGTTTTTT.

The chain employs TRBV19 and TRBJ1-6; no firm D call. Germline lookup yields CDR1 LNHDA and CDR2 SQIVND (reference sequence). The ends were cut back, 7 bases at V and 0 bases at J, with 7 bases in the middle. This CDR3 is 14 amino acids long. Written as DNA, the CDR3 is TGTGCCAGTAAATTGAGCTCCTATAATTCACCCCTCCACTTT. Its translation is CASKLSSYNSPLHF.

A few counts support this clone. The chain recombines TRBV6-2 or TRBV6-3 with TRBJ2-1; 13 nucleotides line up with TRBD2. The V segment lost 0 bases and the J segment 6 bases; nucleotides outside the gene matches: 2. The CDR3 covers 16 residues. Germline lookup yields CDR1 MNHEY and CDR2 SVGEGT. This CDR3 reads CASSYSTSGGTNEQFF. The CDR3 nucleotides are TGTGCCAGCAGTTACTCGACTAGCGGGGGGACCAATGAGCAGTTCTTC.

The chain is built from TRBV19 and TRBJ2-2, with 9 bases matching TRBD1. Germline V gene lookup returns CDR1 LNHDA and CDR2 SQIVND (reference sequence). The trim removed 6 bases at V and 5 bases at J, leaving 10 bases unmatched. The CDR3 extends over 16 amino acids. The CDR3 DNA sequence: TGTGCCAGTAGCTATGAGGGACAGGGAAGGACCGGGGAGCTGTTTTTT. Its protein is CASSYEGQGRTGELFF. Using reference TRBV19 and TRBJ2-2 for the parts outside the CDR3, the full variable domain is DGGITQSPKYLFRKEGQNVTLSCEQNLNHDAMYWYRQDPGQGLRLIYYSQIVNDFQKGDIAEGYSVSREKKESFPLTVTSAQKNPTAFYLCASSYEGQGRTGELFFGEGSRLTVL.

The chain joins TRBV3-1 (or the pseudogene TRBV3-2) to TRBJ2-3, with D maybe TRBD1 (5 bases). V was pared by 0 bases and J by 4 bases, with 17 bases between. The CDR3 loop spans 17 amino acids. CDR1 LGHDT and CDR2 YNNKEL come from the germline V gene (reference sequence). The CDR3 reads CASSQDGAFGYPDTQYF. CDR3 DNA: TGTGCCAGCAGCCAAGATGGGGCATTTGGGTACCCAGATACGCAGTATTTT.

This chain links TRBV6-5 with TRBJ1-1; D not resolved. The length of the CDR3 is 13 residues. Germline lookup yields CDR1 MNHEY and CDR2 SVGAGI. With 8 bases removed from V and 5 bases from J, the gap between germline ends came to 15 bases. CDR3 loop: CASLLTGETEAFF. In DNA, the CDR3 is TGTGCCAGCCTTTTAACGGGTGAGACTGAAGCTTTCTTT.

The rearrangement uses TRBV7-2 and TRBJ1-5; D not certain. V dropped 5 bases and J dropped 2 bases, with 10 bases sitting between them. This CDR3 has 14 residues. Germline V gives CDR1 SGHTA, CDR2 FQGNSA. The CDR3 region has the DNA TGTGCCAGCAGCGAGAGGGTAGGCAATCAGCCCCAGCATTTT. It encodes CASSERVGNQPQHF.

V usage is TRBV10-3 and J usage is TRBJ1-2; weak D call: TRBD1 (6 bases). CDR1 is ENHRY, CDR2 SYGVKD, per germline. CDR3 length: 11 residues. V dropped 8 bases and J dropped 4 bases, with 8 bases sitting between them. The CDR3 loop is CAIAGVYGYTF. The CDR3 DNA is TGTGCCATCGCAGGGGTCTATGGCTACACCTTC.

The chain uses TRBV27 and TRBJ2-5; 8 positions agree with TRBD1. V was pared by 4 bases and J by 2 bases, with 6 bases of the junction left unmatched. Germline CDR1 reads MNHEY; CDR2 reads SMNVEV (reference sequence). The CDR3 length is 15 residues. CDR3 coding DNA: TGTGCCAGCAGTTCTGCGGGACAGGCACAAGAGACCCAGTACTTC. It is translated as CASSSAGQAQETQYF.

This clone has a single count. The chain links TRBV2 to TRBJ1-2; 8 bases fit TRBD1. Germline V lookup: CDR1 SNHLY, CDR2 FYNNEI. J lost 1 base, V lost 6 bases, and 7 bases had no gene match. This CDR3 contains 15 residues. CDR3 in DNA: TGTGCCAGCAGCCCCCGGGACAGGAGTAACTATGGCTACACCTTC. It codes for CASSPRDRSNYGYTF.

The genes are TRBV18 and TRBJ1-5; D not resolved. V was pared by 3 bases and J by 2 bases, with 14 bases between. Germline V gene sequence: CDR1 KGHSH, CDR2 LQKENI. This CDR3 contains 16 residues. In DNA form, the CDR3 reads TGTGCCAGCTCACCGTCCGGAGGTTCGGGCAATCAGCCCCAGCATTTT. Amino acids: CASSPSGGSGNQPQHF.

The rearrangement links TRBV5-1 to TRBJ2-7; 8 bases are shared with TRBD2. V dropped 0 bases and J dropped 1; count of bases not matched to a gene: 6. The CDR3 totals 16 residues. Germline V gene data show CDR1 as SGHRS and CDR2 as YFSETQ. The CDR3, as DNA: TGCGCCAGCAGCTTGGGTGAGCGGGAGTGGTCCTACGAGCAGTACTTC. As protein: CASSLGEREWSYEQYF.

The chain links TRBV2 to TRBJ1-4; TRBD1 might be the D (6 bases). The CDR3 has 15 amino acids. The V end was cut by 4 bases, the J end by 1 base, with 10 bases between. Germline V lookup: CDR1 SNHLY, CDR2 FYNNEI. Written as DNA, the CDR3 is TGTGCCAGCAGTGCCAGGGGTAGAACTAATGAAAAACTGTTTTTT. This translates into CASSARGRTNEKLFF.

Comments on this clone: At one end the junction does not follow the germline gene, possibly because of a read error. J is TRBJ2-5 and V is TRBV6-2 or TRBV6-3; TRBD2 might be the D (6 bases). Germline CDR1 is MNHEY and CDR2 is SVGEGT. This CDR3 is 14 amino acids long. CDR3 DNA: TGTGCCAGCAGTTACGATAGCGGCCAAGTGACCCAGTACTTC. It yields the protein CASSYDSGQVTQYF.

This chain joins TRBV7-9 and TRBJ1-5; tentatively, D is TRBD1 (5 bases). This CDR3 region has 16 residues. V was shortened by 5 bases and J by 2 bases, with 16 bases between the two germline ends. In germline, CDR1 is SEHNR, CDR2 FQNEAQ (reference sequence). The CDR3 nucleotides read TGTGCCAGCAGCGGTGAGGCGGGACGGGGCAATCAGCCCCAGCATTTT. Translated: CASSGEAGRGNQPQHF.